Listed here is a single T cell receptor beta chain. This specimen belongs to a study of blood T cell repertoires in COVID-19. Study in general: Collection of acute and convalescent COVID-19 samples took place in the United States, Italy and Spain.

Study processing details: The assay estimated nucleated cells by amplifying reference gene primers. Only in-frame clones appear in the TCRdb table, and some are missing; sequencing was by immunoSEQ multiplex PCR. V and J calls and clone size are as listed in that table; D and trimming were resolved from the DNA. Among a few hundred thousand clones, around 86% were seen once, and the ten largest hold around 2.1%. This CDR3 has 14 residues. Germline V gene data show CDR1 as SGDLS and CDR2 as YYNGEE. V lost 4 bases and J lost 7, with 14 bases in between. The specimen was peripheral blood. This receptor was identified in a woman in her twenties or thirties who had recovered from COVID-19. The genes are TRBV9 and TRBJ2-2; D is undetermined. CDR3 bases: TGTGCCAGCAGCTCGGCTCTAGACGGCGGGGAGCTGTTTTTT. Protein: CASSSALDGGELFF.